The next 18 T cell receptor beta chains were all read from a single sample in a study of T cell changes during pregnancy in multiple sclerosis (dated by TCRdb to about 2019). The library was generated by the immunoSEQ multiplex PCR assay. Entries here come from immuneACCESS through TCRdb and include only in-frame sequences with V and J called. Some clones fail to appear in such tables; in the studies checked, an unresolved V gene covers under half of the shortfall, and the cause of the remainder is unknown. The sample records about 38,000 clones, 88% of which are singletons. Of the sample, around 7% is held by the ten largest clones. Here the sequenced sample was CD8+ T cells from peripheral blood mononuclear cells, taken in the third trimester of pregnancy. The receptor source for this set is a female donor with multiple sclerosis, enrolled in a pregnancy study.

V usage is TRBV15 and J usage is TRBJ2-3; TRBD1 matches at 11 bases. Germline V CDR1 and CDR2: LNHNV, YYDKDF (reference sequence). After removal of 6 bases from V and 3 bases from J, the junction contained 5 bases not matched to a gene. The CDR3 runs to 15 residues. The chain's CDR3 is CATSTGTGGTDTQYF. The CDR3 bases are TGTGCCACCAGTACCGGGACAGGGGGAACAGATACGCAGTATTTT.

This chain joins TRBV27 and TRBJ2-7; TRBD2 agrees at 7 bases. CDR1 and CDR2 (germline): MNHEY, SMNVEV (reference sequence). The CDR3 has 15 residues. J gave up 0 bases and V 3 bases, and 5 bases lay outside the gene matches. In nucleotides, the CDR3 is TGTGCCAGCAGTTTCGGGCGGGGGAGCTCCTACGAGCAGTACTTC. It codes for CASSFGRGSSYEQYF.

The gene calls are TRBV9 and TRBJ2-5, with a weak D call TRBD1 (6 bases). Germline loops: CDR1 SGDLS, CDR2 YYNGEE. Between the trimmed V and J ends, which lost 3 bases and 1 base, there was a span of 22 bases. The length of the CDR3 is 18 residues. CDR3 DNA: TGTGCCAGCAGCGCTGACTCTACAGGACAGTGGGTCCAAGAGACCCAGTACTTC. Translated: CASSADSTGQWVQETQYF.

This sequence joins TRBV21-1 and TRBJ1-5; whether TRBD1, the table's D call, matches the DNA was not checked. TRBV21-1 is a recognized pseudogene. This CDR3 spans 16 amino acids. The CDR3 loop is CASSLTTEGGNQPQHF. The DNA of the CDR3 is TGTGCCAGCAGCCTGACCACTGAGGGGGGCAATCAGCCCCAGCATTTT.

The chain links TRBV5-1 to TRBJ2-7; D may be TRBD2 (7 bases). V lost 4 bases and J lost 3, with 17 bases in between. CDR3 length equals 15 residues. The germline gives CDR1 SGHRS, CDR2 YFSETQ. CDR3: CASSVQRGGIYEQYF. CDR3 DNA: TGCGCCAGCAGCGTCCAAAGGGGGGGGATCTACGAGCAGTACTTC.

This chain connects TRBV2 to TRBJ2-7; 11 nucleotides align to TRBD2. The V gene's germline CDR1 is SNHLY and CDR2 FYNNEI. This CDR3 has 14 residues. Trimming cost V 5 bases and J 5 bases; bases outside gene matches: 5. In DNA form, the CDR3 reads TGTGCCAGCAGTCGACTAGCGGGGTTCAACGAGCAGTACTTC. This codes for CASSRLAGFNEQYF. Full variable domain (rest looked up from reference TRBV2 and TRBJ2-7): EPEVTQTPSHQVTQMGQEVILRCVPISNHLYFYWYRQILGQKVEFLVSFYNNEISEKSEIFDDQFSVERPDGSNFTLKIRSTKLEDSAMYFCASSRLAGFNEQYFGPGTRLTVT.

The chain has TRBV2 and TRBJ1-5; D gene uncertain. Germline V gives CDR1 SNHLY, CDR2 FYNNEI. V lost 4 bases and J lost 0, with 10 bases in between. The CDR3 consists of 15 residues. The DNA of the CDR3 is TGTGCCAGCAGTGTTGAGGGTTATAGCAATCAGCCCCAGCATTTT. It translates to CASSVEGYSNQPQHF. The variable domain in full, completed from reference TRBV2 and TRBJ1-5, reads EPEVTQTPSHQVTQMGQEVILRCVPISNHLYFYWYRQILGQKVEFLVSFYNNEISEKSEIFDDQFSVERPDGSNFTLKIRSTKLEDSAMYFCASSVEGYSNQPQHFGDGTRLSIL.

This sequence joins TRBV4-3 and TRBJ2-3, with TRBD2 as a possible D gene (6 bases). The CDR3 sequence is 15 residues long. CDR1 and CDR2 from the germline V gene are LGHNA and YSLEER. The ends were cut back, 7 bases at V and 7 bases at J, with 21 bases in the middle. CDR3 nucleotides: TGCGCCAGCACTCCTAGCGTGGGGGGTGTAAATACGCAGTATTTT. Amino acid sequence: CASTPSVGGVNTQYF.

This chain links TRBV9 with TRBJ2-5; TRBD2 agrees at 7 bases. The CDR3 has 15 residues. V gave up 1 base and J gave up 2 bases; unmatched junction bases: 5. Germline V gene lookup returns CDR1 SGDLS and CDR2 YYNGEE. The DNA of the CDR3 is TGTGCCAGCAGCGTAATGGGGGGGGGTCAAGAGACCCAGTACTTC. Encoded protein: CASSVMGGGQETQYF.

This clone was observed a handful of times. The chain couples TRBV15 to TRBJ2-3, with 12 positions matching TRBD2. The CDR3 is 15 residues long. Germline lookup yields CDR1 LNHNV and CDR2 YYDKDF (reference sequence). The V and J ends lost 5 bases and 2 bases, in that order; junction bases with no gene match: 2. CDR3 sequence reads: CATSPSGGATDTQYF. The CDR3 DNA reads as TGTGCCACCAGCCCTAGCGGGGGGGCCACAGATACGCAGTATTTT.

The CDR3 nucleotides read TGTGCCAGCAGCTTAGGGGGCACCTACGAGCAGTACTTC. Its translation is CASSLGGTYEQYF. The chain employs TRBV7-8 and TRBJ2-7, with D tentatively TRBD1 (5 bases). The CDR3 has 13 residues. The V end lost 1 base, the J end lost 2 bases, and 6 bases lay between the germline ends. CDR1 is SGHVS and CDR2 is FQNEAQ in the germline V gene.

The V call is TRBV10-3, the J call TRBJ2-1; 10 bases agree with TRBD2. Germline lookup yields CDR1 ENHRY and CDR2 SYGVKD. V dropped 6 bases and J dropped 4; count of bases not matched to a gene: 9. The CDR3 is 16 residues long. CDR3 loop: CAISDLLAGSYNEQFF. The CDR3 DNA reads as TGTGCCATCAGCGACCTACTAGCGGGGAGTTACAATGAGCAGTTCTTC.

V gene TRBV13 combines with J gene TRBJ1-4; D gene unclear. The CDR3 length is 14 residues. Trimming pared 3 bases from V and 7 bases from J, leaving 12 bases between. Germline values: CDR1 PRHDT, CDR2 FYEKMQ (reference sequence). CDR3 residues: CASSFGRAGEKLFF. CDR3 DNA: TGTGCCAGCAGCTTTGGCCGGGCGGGTGAAAAACTGTTTTTT.

The rearrangement links TRBV4-1 to TRBJ1-3; tentative D call: TRBD1 (6 bases). CDR1 and CDR2 (germline): MGHRA, YSYEKL. Trimming pared 1 base from V and 6 bases from J, leaving 13 bases between. The length of the CDR3 is 15 residues. As DNA, the CDR3 is TGCGCCAGCAGCCAAGTTGCAGGGGATCTAAACACCATATATTTT. Translating it yields CASSQVAGDLNTIYF.

This chain uses TRBV29-1 with TRBJ1-2; no clear D. The CDR3 has 12 residues. Trimming cost V 5 bases and J 2 bases, with 9 bases left between them. The V gene's germline CDR1 is SQVTM and CDR2 ANQGSEA. The CDR3 loop is CSVREQNYGYTF. The CDR3 coding sequence is TGCAGCGTTCGAGAACAGAACTATGGCTACACCTTC.

CDR3 coding DNA: TGTGCCAGCAGTTTGACTAGCGGGGGGGAATCGGCGCAGTATTTT. Its protein is CASSLTSGGESAQYF. This rearrangement joins TRBV27 to TRBJ2-3, with TRBD2 identical over 14 bases. The CDR3 has 15 amino acids. Germline CDR1 and CDR2: MNHEY and SMNVEV (reference sequence). V shed 3 bases, J shed 10 bases, and the junction held 6 bases outside the gene matches.

The chain combines TRBV12-5 with TRBJ1-1; D is uncertain. This CDR3 has 12 amino acids. The germline V gene has CDR1 LGHNT and CDR2 FRNRAP. V lost 2 bases, J lost 6 bases, and 7 bases lay in between. The CDR3 region has the DNA TGTGCTAGTGGTTTGCCCCATCCTGAAGCTTTCTTT. The encoded protein is CASGLPHPEAFF.

The genes are TRBV2 and TRBJ2-7, with TRBD1 matching 7 bases. CDR1 is SNHLY and CDR2 is FYNNEI in the germline V gene. The length of the CDR3 is 13 residues. The J segment lost 6 bases and the V segment lost 1 base, leaving 3 bases of the junction unmatched. CDR3 bases: TGTGCCAGCAGTGAAGAGGACAGGACCGAGCAGTACTTC. It translates to CASSEEDRTEQYF.